The next 4 T cell receptor beta chains were all read from a single sample in a study of CD8 T cells in Susac syndrome (dated by TCRdb to about 2019). Libraries were prepared through the immunoSEQ multiplex PCR assay. RNA was extracted with the RNeasy kit and roughly 0.45 to 1 ug was reverse transcribed using random hexamers. The public reads were run again by TCRdb, first through fastp at Q25 and then through MiXCR, and only productive beta chains were kept. Rows matching on CDR3 protein sequence are summarized as one entry with the most common DNA and genes. The sample yields some 150,000 distinct CDR3 sequences; roughly 96% were counted once. The ten largest make up roughly 0.16% of the sample. Input material: CD8+ T cells from PBMCs. Receptor source: a human donor with multiple sclerosis.

The chain employs TRBV15 and TRBJ2-1; D may correspond to TRBD1 or TRBD2 (5 bases each). Per the germline V gene, CDR1 is LNHNV and CDR2 is YYDKDF (reference sequence). The V end was cut by 0 bases, the J end by 5 bases, with 14 bases between. The CDR3 consists of 16 residues. This chain's CDR3 is CATSRDMRGGDNEQFF. DNA of the CDR3: TGTGCCACCAGCAGAGATATGAGGGGTGGGGACAATGAGCAGTTCTTC.

V gene TRBV3-1 combines with J gene TRBJ2-6; D may be TRBD1 or TRBD2 (5 bases each). CDR3 size: 17 residues. Trimming stripped 2 bases from V and 0 bases from J, with 11 bases between. Germline values: CDR1 LGHDT, CDR2 YNNKEL (reference sequence). The CDR3 DNA follows: TGTGCCAGCAGCCAAAGGGACCGTTCCTCTGGGGCCAACGTCCTGACTTTC. It yields the protein CASSQRDRSSGANVLTF.

V and J are TRBV29-1 and TRBJ2-3; 14 nucleotides match TRBD2. This CDR3 contains 16 residues. Germline values: CDR1 SQVTM, CDR2 ANQGSEA. J was trimmed by 3 bases and V by 1 base; bases with no gene match: 3. The DNA of the CDR3 is TGCAGCGTTGAAGGACTAGCGGGGGGGCTAACAGATACGCAGTATTTT. The encoded protein is CSVEGLAGGLTDTQYF.

The CDR3 region has the DNA TGCAGCGTTGAATGGGGCGGCTATGAGCAGTTCTTC. Translating it yields CSVEWGGYEQFF. This chain joins TRBV29-1 and TRBJ2-1; maybe TRBD1 (5 bases). The CDR3 length is 12 residues. In germline, CDR1 is SQVTM, CDR2 ANQGSEA. V was clipped by 2 bases and J by 8 bases, with 10 bases between them.